These 17 T cell receptor beta chains share one sample of origin, sequenced in a study of radiotherapy plus CTLA-4 blockade in lung cancer. Clones were read by immunoSEQ multiplex PCR, and TCRdb kept only the in-frame ones, dropping some. This sample yields 35,000 to 45,000 clones, of which less than 75% are seen a single time; 20% to 30% belongs to the top ten. The source material was peripheral blood, sampled from a patient treated with radiotherapy plus ipilimumab. These receptors came from a human donor with non-small cell lung cancer who had a partial response to radiotherapy plus ipilimumab.

The chain links TRBV7-8 to TRBJ2-7; 15 bases are a match to TRBD2. The CDR3 length is 17 residues. J gave up 4 bases and V 3 bases, and 7 bases lay outside the gene matches. The germline V gene encodes CDR1 SGHVS and CDR2 FQNEAQ. The CDR3 nucleotides read TGTGCCAGCAGCTTTGGGACTAGCGGGGGGTTCGGGTACGAGCAGTACTTC. Residues: CASSFGTSGGFGYEQYF.

V is TRBV10-3 and J is TRBJ2-1, with TRBD2 matching 13 bases. V lost 6 bases, J lost 6 bases, and 2 bases stayed unmatched. Germline-derived CDR1 and CDR2 are ENHRY and SYGVKD. The CDR3 runs 14 residues. The CDR3 loop is CAISGTSGANEQFF. Here the CDR3 DNA reads TGTGCCATCAGCGGGACTAGCGGGGCCAATGAGCAGTTCTTC.

J is TRBJ2-5 and V is TRBV10-3, with D tentatively TRBD1 (7 bases). V lost 2 bases and J 2 bases, leaving 21 bases between the germline ends. Germline CDR1 and CDR2: ENHRY and SYGVKD. The CDR3 loop spans 18 amino acids. Here the CDR3 reads CAISESSMGRGVQETQYF. The DNA of the CDR3 is TGTGCCATCAGTGAGAGCTCAATGGGCAGGGGGGTTCAAGAGACCCAGTACTTC.

This clone is classed as medium-sized (0.01 to 0.1%). This chain uses TRBV15 with TRBJ1-2; TRBD1 might be the D (5 bases). CDR1 and CDR2 from the germline V gene are LNHNV and YYDKDF (reference sequence). Between the trimmed V and J ends, which lost 5 bases and 1 base, there was a span of 11 bases. The CDR3 totals 14 residues. As DNA, the CDR3 is TGTGCCACCAGCGGGCCGGGACTTAACTATGGCTACACCTTC. Amino acid sequence: CATSGPGLNYGYTF.

This clone was observed once. This chain links TRBV7-2 with TRBJ2-7; D is ambiguous. V lost 0 bases and J 8 bases, leaving 11 bases between the germline ends. This CDR3 region has 13 residues. Germline loops: CDR1 SGHTA, CDR2 FQGNSA. The CDR3 region is CASSLAELLKQYF. DNA for the CDR3: TGTGCCAGCAGCTTAGCGGAGTTACTGAAGCAGTACTTC.

This sequence joins TRBV5-4 and TRBJ1-1, with D perhaps matching TRBD1 (5 bases). Deletions cut 4 bases from V and 9 bases from J, with 22 bases between. The CDR3 length is 15 residues. Germline V gene sequence: CDR1 SGHNT, CDR2 YYREEE (reference sequence). DNA of the CDR3: TGTGCCAGCAGCGCGAAGGGGCCGGGTATTTTTAAAGCTTTCTTT. Translated: CASSAKGPGIFKAFF. The full variable domain, its missing parts supplied by reference TRBV5-4 and TRBJ1-1, is ETGVTQSPTHLIKTRGQQVTLRCSSQSGHNTVSWYQQALGQGPQFIFQYYREEENGRGNFPPRFSGLQFPNYSSELNVNALELDDSALYLCASSAKGPGIFKAFFGQGTRLTVV.

The chain is built from TRBV2 and TRBJ1-1; D is uncertain. Trimming stripped 0 bases from V and 1 base from J, with 15 bases between. Germline CDR1 and CDR2: SNHLY and FYNNEI. The CDR3 extends over 17 amino acids. In nucleotides, the CDR3 is TGTGCCAGCAGTGAAGCGCTAGTACCCACCCCGAACACTGAAGCTTTCTTT. Its translation is CASSEALVPTPNTEAFF.

V usage is TRBV9 and J usage is TRBJ2-6, with D possibly being TRBD1 (6 bases). The length of the CDR3 is 17 residues. Trimming removed 4 bases at V and 0 bases at J, with 14 bases between. The germline V gene encodes CDR1 SGDLS and CDR2 YYNGEE. CDR3 sequence: CASSTWTAFSGANVLTF. The CDR3 DNA follows: TGTGCCAGCAGCACCTGGACAGCCTTCTCTGGGGCCAACGTCCTGACTTTC.

A remark on this clone: Other nucleotide sequences from this sample produce the same CDR3. V gene TRBV30 combines with J gene TRBJ2-6; maybe TRBD2 (7 bases). Germline V lookup: CDR1 GTSNPN, CDR2 SVGIG (reference sequence). V was clipped by 0 bases and J by 0 bases, with 9 bases between them. This CDR3 has 16 residues. In DNA, the CDR3 is TGTGCCTGGAGTGTAGGGGGGGGCTCTGGGGCCAACGTCCTGACTTTC. Protein sequence: CAWSVGGGSGANVLTF. Full variable domain (remainder filled in from reference TRBV30 and TRBJ2-6): SQTIHQWPATLVQPVGSPLSLECTVEGTSNPNLYWYRQAAGRGLQLLFYSVGIGQISSEVPQNLSASRPQDRQFILSSKKLLLSDSGFYLCAWSVGGGSGANVLTFGAGSRLTVL.

The chain combines TRBV29-1 with TRBJ2-3; 8 positions agree with TRBD2. The CDR3 loop spans 13 amino acids. Germline V gene sequence: CDR1 SQVTM, CDR2 ANQGSEA. V lost 2 bases and J lost 7; bases outside the gene matches: 5. The chain's CDR3 is CSVEFASGYTQYF. CDR3 coding DNA: TGCAGCGTTGAATTTGCTAGCGGGTATACGCAGTATTTT.

A few counts support this clone. The chain carries TRBV18 and TRBJ2-7; 8 bases are a match to TRBD2. The germline CDR1 and CDR2 sequences are KGHSH and LQKENI. V lost 2 bases, J lost 3 bases, and 6 bases stayed unmatched. This CDR3 is built from 15 residues. This CDR3 reads CASSPASGGGYEQYF. CDR3 DNA: TGTGCCAGCTCACCAGCGAGCGGGGGAGGCTACGAGCAGTACTTC.

The V and J genes are TRBV15 and TRBJ2-5, with no clear D. This CDR3 region has 13 residues. V shed 2 bases and J shed 5 bases, with 9 bases lying between them. Germline values: CDR1 LNHNV, CDR2 YYDKDF (reference sequence). The CDR3 here is CATSRNPQETQYF. The CDR3 DNA reads as TGTGCCACCAGCAGAAATCCTCAGGAGACCCAGTACTTC.

This clone was recorded a few times. This sequence joins TRBV19 and TRBJ2-1; 8 positions agree with TRBD1. Per the germline V gene, CDR1 is LNHDA and CDR2 is SQIVND (reference sequence). J was trimmed by 8 bases and V by 5 bases; bases with no gene match: 5. The CDR3 sequence is 13 residues long. The CDR3 region has the DNA TGTGCCAGTAGTCAGGACAGGGCGCATGAGCAGTTCTTC. Encoded protein: CASSQDRAHEQFF.

The J gene is TRBJ1-2, the V gene TRBV7-6; the D gene is possibly TRBD1 (6 bases). Trimming pared 7 bases from V and 4 bases from J, leaving 13 bases between. The germline gives CDR1 SGHVS, CDR2 FNYEAQ. This CDR3 contains 13 residues. The CDR3 reads CASTSTGGYGYTF. The CDR3 region has the DNA TGTGCCAGCACCTCGACAGGAGGCTATGGCTACACCTTC. Variable domain in full (rest from reference TRBV7-6 and TRBJ1-2): GAGVSQSPRYKVTKRGQDVALRCDPISGHVSLYWYRQALGQGPEFLTYFNYEAQQDKSGLPNDRFSAERPEGSISTLTIQRTEQRDSAMYRCASTSTGGYGYTFGSGTRLTVV.

The chain has TRBV29-1 and TRBJ2-1; 8 bases match TRBD1. CDR1 and CDR2 from the germline V gene are SQVTM and ANQGSEA. Germline trimming cut 5 bases from V and 1 base from J; bases unmatched to any gene: 4. The CDR3 consists of 14 residues. DNA for the CDR3: TGCAGCGTTAAGGGACAGGATTCCTACAATGAGCAGTTCTTC. Its translation: CSVKGQDSYNEQFF.

The chain joins TRBV9 to TRBJ2-2; no firm D call. Trimming removed 4 bases from V and 4 bases from J, with 17 bases in between. This CDR3 spans 16 amino acids. Looked up from germline, CDR1 is SGDLS and CDR2 is YYNGEE. CDR3 bases: TGTGCCAGCAGCCGTTTGGCAACCACCAGCACCGGGGAGCTGTTTTTT. Protein: CASSRLATTSTGELFF.

V and J are TRBV7-9 and TRBJ2-5; D might be TRBD2 (5 bases). The CDR3 runs to 13 residues. The germline V and J ends were trimmed by 5 bases and 4 bases, with 11 bases remaining between them. Germline V lookup: CDR1 SEHNR, CDR2 FQNEAQ (reference sequence). The CDR3 DNA follows: TGTGCCAGCAGCCCACCGGGGTCAGAGACCCAGTACTTC. Protein: CASSPPGSETQYF.